What follows are 11 T cell receptor beta chains derived from one specimen sequenced in a study of T cells in localized non-small cell lung cancer. The table came from immunoSEQ multiplex PCR; TCRdb's copy has only in-frame clones and leaves some out. The table lists tens of thousands of clones, almost 90% of them singletons, with 4.2% in the top ten. Sequenced here: peripheral blood, sampled before any cancer treatment. The receptor set was obtained from a woman aged 35-75 years with stage I lung adenocarcinoma.

The rearrangement uses TRBV27 and TRBJ2-3; maybe TRBD1 (6 bases). With 3 bases removed from V and 6 bases from J, the gap between germline ends came to 13 bases. Germline CDR1 and CDR2: MNHEY and SMNVEV (reference sequence). The CDR3 covers 14 residues. In nucleotides, the CDR3 is TGTGCCAGCAGTTTCATGGACAGATCGGATACGCAGTATTTT. Its translation: CASSFMDRSDTQYF.

The V gene is TRBV5-1, the J gene TRBJ2-3; D uncertain. CDR1 SGHRS and CDR2 YFSETQ come from the germline V gene. The V and J ends lost 0 bases and 0 bases respectively, with 5 bases between them. The CDR3 covers 14 residues. CDR3 protein: CASSLGSSTDTQYF. The CDR3 DNA follows: TGCGCCAGCAGCTTGGGGTCTAGCACAGATACGCAGTATTTT.

The rearrangement uses TRBV7-2 and TRBJ2-2; the D gene is possibly TRBD2 (5 bases). V was clipped by 6 bases and J by 8 bases, with 28 bases between them. The CDR3 covers 18 residues. CDR1 SGHTA and CDR2 FQGNSA come from the germline V gene. The CDR3 DNA is TGTGCCAGCAGGCCACGTTGGGAGATGGGCCACGACGAAGGGGAGCTGTTTTTT. Protein sequence: CASRPRWEMGHDEGELFF.

The J gene is TRBJ1-1, the V gene TRBV30; D gene uncertain. Looked up from germline, CDR1 is GTSNPN and CDR2 is SVGIG (reference sequence). The CDR3 loop spans 15 amino acids. With 0 bases removed from V and 1 base from J, the gap between germline ends came to 12 bases. CDR3 DNA sequence: TGTGCCTGGAGTGTATATGGGCCCTGGAACACTGAAGCTTTCTTT. It encodes CAWSVYGPWNTEAFF.

This clone was counted between two and nine times. The genes are TRBV28 and TRBJ1-1; unclear D gene. Germline values: CDR1 MDHEN, CDR2 SYDVKM. V lost 3 bases to trimming and J lost 6 bases, with 14 bases between them. This CDR3 spans 14 amino acids. Written as DNA, the CDR3 is TGTGCCAGCAGTTTTTCACGTGGTAGCTCTGAAGCTTTCTTT. It specifies CASSFSRGSSEAFF.

The chain links TRBV7-3 to TRBJ2-1; 11 bases match TRBD2. The germline V gene has CDR1 SGHTA and CDR2 FQGTGA. V lost 0 bases and J lost 8; bases outside the gene matches: 6. The CDR3 spans 16 residues. CDR3 region: CASSLTGSGGADEQFF. Here the CDR3 DNA reads TGTGCCAGCAGCTTAACGGGTAGCGGGGGGGCCGATGAGCAGTTCTTC.

The chain recombines TRBV7-2 with TRBJ2-3, with TRBD2 identical over 13 bases. The trim removed 4 bases at V and 5 bases at J, leaving 9 bases unmatched. The CDR3 runs 17 residues. Germline-derived CDR1 and CDR2 are SGHTA and FQGNSA. CDR3 loop: CASSYQLAGGPKDTQYF. CDR3 DNA: TGTGCCAGCAGCTACCAACTAGCGGGGGGGCCTAAAGATACGCAGTATTTT.

This chain links TRBV15 with TRBJ1-2; D ambiguous. With 0 bases removed from V and 0 bases from J, the gap between germline ends came to 11 bases. Germline CDR1 LNHNV, CDR2 YYDKDF (reference sequence). This CDR3 is 16 amino acids long. The CDR3 spells CATSRDNSRANYGYTF. DNA of the CDR3: TGTGCCACCAGCAGAGATAACAGTCGAGCTAACTATGGCTACACCTTC.

The chain uses TRBV19 and TRBJ1-2, with TRBD1 identical over 7 bases. The CDR3 extends over 17 amino acids. Germline V gives CDR1 LNHDA, CDR2 SQIVND (reference sequence). The V gene end was trimmed by 6 bases and the J gene end by 4 bases; junction bases not matched to a gene: 17. CDR3 coding DNA: TGTGCCAGTAGCACCAGGACAGGAGGGGGTCTCGGCTATGGCTACACCTTC. Residues: CASSTRTGGGLGYGYTF.

This chain uses TRBV6-1 with TRBJ2-7, with D uncertain. The CDR3 spans 12 residues. Germline V gives CDR1 MNHNS, CDR2 SASEGT. V was pared by 1 base and J by 3 bases, with 4 bases between. CDR3 protein: CASSEGYYEQYF. CDR3 bases: TGTGCCAGCAGTGAAGGTTACTACGAGCAGTACTTC.

This chain connects TRBV6-5 to TRBJ2-7; maybe TRBD1 (6 bases). CDR1 and CDR2 from the germline V gene are MNHEY and SVGAGI. The CDR3 loop spans 14 amino acids. Trimming shortened V by 5 bases and J by 5 bases, and 16 bases separated the two germline ends. The CDR3, as DNA: TGTGCCAGCAGTCCCGGACAGCCGACCGACGAGCAGTACTTC. Protein sequence: CASSPGQPTDEQYF.